Below are 5 T cell receptor beta chains sequenced from a single sample in a study of CD8 T cells in Susac syndrome. cDNA came from about 0.5 to 1 ug RNA primed by random hexamers. TCRdb called the immunoSEQ multiplex PCR reads again in MiXCR, with one record for every CDR3 protein. Here the sample spans 55,000 to 70,000 distinct CDR3 sequences, 95% being singletons. Material: CD8+ T cells from PBMCs. These receptors originate from a human donor in good health.

CDR3 sequence reads: CASSPLAGESSYEQYF. The CDR3 region has the DNA TGCGCCAGCAGCCCCTTAGCGGGGGAGAGCTCCTACGAGCAGTACTTC. The rearrangement joins TRBV4-1 to TRBJ2-7, with 9 bases fitting TRBD2. Germline V gives CDR1 MGHRA, CDR2 YSYEKL. V trimming: 4 bases; J trimming: 0 bases; junction bases outside the gene matches: 7. The CDR3 is made up of 16 amino acids.

A note on this clonotype: The junction does not match germline at one end; this may be a read error. The chain carries TRBV30 and TRBJ1-5; 7 positions match TRBD1. The germline gives CDR1 GTSNPN, CDR2 SVGIG (reference sequence). This CDR3 has 15 amino acids. The CDR3 DNA reads TGCTCCTGGAGCGAGACAGGGAATAGCAATCAGCCCCAGCATTTT. Protein product: CSWSETGNSNQPQHF.

This chain connects TRBV19 to TRBJ2-5; possibly TRBD1 or TRBD2 for D (5 bases each). Germline loops: CDR1 LNHDA, CDR2 SQIVND (reference sequence). The CDR3 totals 14 residues. The V end was cut by 0 bases, the J end by 4 bases, with 9 bases between. CDR3 protein: CASSIDGGTETQYF. The DNA for the CDR3 is TGTGCCAGTAGTATAGATGGGGGAACAGAGACCCAGTACTTC.

This chain links TRBV5-1 with TRBJ2-1; D uncertain. Germline V CDR1 and CDR2: SGHRS, YFSETQ. The CDR3 runs to 13 residues. V was cut by 2 bases and J by 3 bases, with 6 bases left in between. The DNA for the CDR3 is TGCGCCAGCAGCTTTGGGGTCTACAATGAGCAGTTCTTC. This sequence encodes CASSFGVYNEQFF.

This chain uses TRBV7-9 with TRBJ2-1; 11 bases line up with TRBD1. CDR3 size: 16 residues. The junction had 6 bases not matched to a gene; V was cut back by 2 bases and J by 6 bases. Per the germline V gene, CDR1 is SEHNR and CDR2 is FQNEAQ (reference sequence). The CDR3 nucleotides are TGTGCCAGCAGCTTACCGATGGGACAGGGGGGCAATGAGCAGTTCTTC. The encoded protein is CASSLPMGQGGNEQFF.